The clone carrying this TCR beta chain was detected many times. Antigen specificity is unknown. The data were taken from a study of blood T cells in healthy people across ages. Study-level findings and limits: Versus aged donors, long-lived donors had higher diversity and more naive CD4+ cells.

Sample-barcoded 5' priming and a J-beta primer mix drove a second PCR of roughly 7 to 11 cycles. TCRdb itself ran the 5' RACE reads through MiXCR, one entry per CDR3 protein. Of fewer than 1 million distinct CDR3 sequences in the sample, roughly 44% were seen once. The TCR sequence derives from a man aged 60 to 69 in good health. Material: blood.

Here the CDR3 reads CSVKEGAKTEAFF. Here the CDR3 DNA reads TGCAGCGTTAAGGAGGGGGCTAAAACTGAAGCTTTCTTT. The V gene is TRBV29-1, the J gene TRBJ1-1, with 7 nucleotides matching TRBD1. Trimming cost V 5 bases and J 5 bases; bases outside gene matches: 8. The germline V gene encodes CDR1 SQVTM and CDR2 ANQGSEA. This CDR3 has 13 residues.